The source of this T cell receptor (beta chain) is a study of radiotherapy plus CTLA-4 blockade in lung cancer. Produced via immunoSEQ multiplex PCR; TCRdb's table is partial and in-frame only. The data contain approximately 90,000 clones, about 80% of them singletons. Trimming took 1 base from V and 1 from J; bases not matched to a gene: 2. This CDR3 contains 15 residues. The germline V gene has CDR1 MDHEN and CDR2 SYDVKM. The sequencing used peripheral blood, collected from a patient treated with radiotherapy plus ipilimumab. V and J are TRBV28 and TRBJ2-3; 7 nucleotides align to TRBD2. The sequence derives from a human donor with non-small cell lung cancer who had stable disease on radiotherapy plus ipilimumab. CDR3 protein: CASSLLGGGTDTQYF. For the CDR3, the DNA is TGTGCCAGCAGTTTATTGGGAGGGGGCACAGATACGCAGTATTTT.